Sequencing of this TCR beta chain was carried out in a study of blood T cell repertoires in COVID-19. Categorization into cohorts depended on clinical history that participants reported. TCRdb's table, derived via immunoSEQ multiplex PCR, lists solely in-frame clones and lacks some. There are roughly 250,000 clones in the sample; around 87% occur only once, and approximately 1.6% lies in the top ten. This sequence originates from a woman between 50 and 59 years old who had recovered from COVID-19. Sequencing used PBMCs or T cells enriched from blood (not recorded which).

The CDR3 spells CASSSPRFPYNEQFF. The CDR3 DNA reads TGTGCCAGCAGCTCCCCTCGGTTCCCCTACAATGAGCAGTTCTTC. The chain recombines TRBV5-6 with TRBJ2-1; D call uncertain. V was pared by 3 bases and J by 2 bases, with 12 bases between. The CDR3 totals 15 residues. Germline loops: CDR1 SGHDT, CDR2 YYEEEE.